The entry below describes one T cell receptor (beta chain). 60 Vbeta and 13 Jbeta primers were used in PCR. Produced via immunoSEQ multiplex PCR; TCRdb's table is partial and in-frame only. The sample has about 110,000 clones, over 65% seen once. This record belongs to a study of cytomegalovirus exposure and HLA in healthy donors. Study summary: There were 100 million to 130 million unique TCR beta sequences, drawn from 200 million or so T cells, in an earlier analysis. As released early, the data held approximately 80 million unique TCRs from HLA-typed donors.

This CDR3 region has 14 residues. Germline V gene lookup returns CDR1 SGHTA and CDR2 FQGNSA. Trimming took 3 bases from V and 4 from J; bases not matched to a gene: 4. Sequencing was done on a sample of PBMCs. The receptor was isolated from a man aged 25 to 40 in good health and CMV-seropositive. The J gene is TRBJ1-2, the V gene TRBV7-2; TRBD1 matches 8 bases. CDR3 in DNA: TGTGCCAGCAGCTTCGACAGGGGTTTCTATGGCTACACCTTC. Encoded protein: CASSFDRGFYGYTF.